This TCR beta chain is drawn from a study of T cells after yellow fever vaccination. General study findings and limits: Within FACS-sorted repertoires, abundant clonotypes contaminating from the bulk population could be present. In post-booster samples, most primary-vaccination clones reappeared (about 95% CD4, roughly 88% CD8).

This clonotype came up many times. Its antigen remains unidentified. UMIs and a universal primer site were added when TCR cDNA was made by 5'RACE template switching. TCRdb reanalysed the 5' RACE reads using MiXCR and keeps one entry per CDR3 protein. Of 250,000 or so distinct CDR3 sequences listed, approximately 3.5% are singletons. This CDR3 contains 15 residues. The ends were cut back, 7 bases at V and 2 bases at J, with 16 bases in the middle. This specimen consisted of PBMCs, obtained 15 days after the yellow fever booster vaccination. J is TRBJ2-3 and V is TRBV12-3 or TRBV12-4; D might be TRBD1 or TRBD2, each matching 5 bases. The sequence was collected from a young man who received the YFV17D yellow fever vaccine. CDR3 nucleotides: TGTGCCAGCACCCCCTTGGGACGTCTCACAGATACGCAGTATTTT. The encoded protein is CASTPLGRLTDTQYF.